The rows below give T cell receptor beta chains drawn from one sample of a study of T cells after yellow fever vaccination. Using its own MiXCR run on the 5' RACE reads, TCRdb lists one record per CDR3 protein. Here the sample spans approximately 610,000 distinct CDR3 sequences, about a sixth being singletons. The sample consisted of PBMCs, taken 5 to 6 days after the first yellow fever vaccination. The source is a man younger than 30 who received the YFV17D yellow fever vaccine. Both conserved end residues are part of each CDR3. The D gene is left open where the match is weak. Size is omitted from some rows. Given values are once, few, many or a class for expanded clones.

V	J	size	D	CDR3	DNA
TRBV5-6	TRBJ1-5	NA	TRBD1	CASSSGTGGSNQPQHF	TGTGCCAGCAGTTCCGGGACAGGGGGATCCAATCAGCCCCAGCATTTT
TRBV7-9	TRBJ1-2	few	NA	CASSSQDSNYGYTF	TGTGCCAGCAGCTCTCAGGACAGTAACTATGGCTACACCTTC
TRBV27	TRBJ2-7	NA	NA	CASSFGQFSYEQYF	TGTGCCAGCAGTTTTGGGCAGTTCTCCTACGAGCAGTACTTC
TRBV15	TRBJ2-5	few	NA	CATSSSPGTQYF	TGTGCCACCAGCAGCTCGCCGGGGACCCAGTACTTC
TRBV2	TRBJ1-6	NA	NA	CASSSETPDGSPLHF	TGTGCCAGCTCCAGTGAGACCCCGGATGGTTCACCCCTCCACTTT
TRBV7-8	TRBJ2-2	few	TRBD2	CASSLASGGASGELFF	TGTGCCAGCAGCTTAGCTAGCGGGGGGGCCTCCGGGGAGCTGTTTTTT
TRBV14	TRBJ2-2	few	TRBD2	CASSPDERGTGELFF	TGTGCCAGCAGCCCCGACGAGCGGGGGACCGGGGAGCTGTTTTTT
TRBV24-1	TRBJ1-6	few	NA	CATSDLDSYNSPLHF	TGTGCCACCAGTGATTTGGACTCCTATAATTCACCCCTCCACTTT
TRBV10-3	TRBJ2-2	many	TRBD1	CAISESGTASAGELFF	TGTGCCATCAGTGAGTCAGGGACAGCCTCGGCCGGGGAGCTGTTTTTT
TRBV4-1	TRBJ2-1	NA	TRBD2	CASSHPTSGGGNEQFF	TGCGCCAGCAGCCACCCGACTAGCGGGGGGGGTAACGAGCAGTTCTTC
TRBV20-1	TRBJ2-5	many	TRBD2	CSASIQRGGRETQYF	TGCAGTGCTAGTATTCAGCGGGGGGGCCGCGAGACCCAGTACTTC
TRBV5-6	TRBJ2-5	NA	NA	CASSPLVLFQETQYF	TGTGCCAGCAGCCCCCTCGTGCTGTTCCAAGAGACCCAGTACTTC
TRBV28	TRBJ2-3	NA	NA	CASTLRGHTQYF	TGTGCCAGCACCCTACGGGGGCATACGCAGTATTTT
TRBV9	TRBJ2-1	few	NA	CASSVVSGNEQFF	TGTGCCAGCAGCGTAGTATCGGGAAATGAGCAGTTCTTC
TRBV7-2	TRBJ2-3	few	NA	CASSRRDWSTDTQYF	TGTGCCAGCAGCCGGAGGGACTGGAGCACAGATACGCAGTATTTT
TRBV7-2	TRBJ2-3	NA	NA	CASSHLSLGADTDTQYF	TGTGCCAGCAGCCACCTCTCCCTCGGGGCCGACACAGATACGCAGTATTTT
TRBV3-1	TRBJ2-7	NA	NA	CASSRLDYEQYF	TGTGCCAGCAGCCGGTTGGACTACGAGCAGTACTTC
TRBV4-1	TRBJ1-6	few	TRBD1	CASSFIGTDNSPLHF	TGCGCCAGCAGCTTTATCGGGACAGATAATTCACCCCTCCACTTT
TRBV6-2/TRBV6-3	TRBJ2-1	NA	NA	CASSYPIEGDSLSYNEQFF	TGTGCCAGCAGTTACCCTATCGAGGGGGACTCCCTCTCCTACAATGAGCAGTTCTTC
TRBV19	TRBJ2-3	NA	TRBD2	CASRNQAGGSTDTQYF	TGTGCCAGTAGAAACCAAGCGGGGGGCAGCACAGATACGCAGTATTTT
TRBV11-1	TRBJ2-2	NA	TRBD2	CASSYYRSPGGLVSPGELFF	TGTGCCAGCAGCTACTACAGGTCCCCCGGCGGACTAGTTTCCCCCGGGGAGCTGTTTTTT
TRBV18	TRBJ1-2	few	NA	CASSWMDTGLGYTF	TGTGCCAGCTCGTGGATGGACACGGGGTTGGGCTACACCTTC
TRBV5-6	TRBJ2-5	few	NA	CASSTTAGETQYF	TGTGCCAGCAGCACGACAGCTGGGGAGACCCAGTACTTC
TRBV4-3	TRBJ2-1	NA	NA	CASSQGVGLEGVEQFF	TGCGCCAGCAGCCAAGGCGTCGGGTTGGAGGGAGTTGAGCAGTTCTTC
TRBV2	TRBJ2-5	many	NA	CASNLARSYQETQYF	TGTGCCAGCAACCTTGCCCGGTCATACCAAGAGACCCAGTACTTC
TRBV7-9	TRBJ2-2	many	NA	CASSLLGSGELFF	TGTGCCAGCAGCTTACTTGGTTCGGGGGAGCTGTTTTTT
TRBV18	TRBJ2-3	few	TRBD2	CASSPREGLPGPYF	TGTGCCAGCTCACCTAGGGAGGGACTCCCCGGTCCGTATTTT
TRBV7-2	TRBJ1-2	NA	NA	CASSLGPLQGGGNGYTF	TGTGCCAGCAGCTTAGGCCCTCTACAGGGTGGAGGGAATGGCTACACCTTC
TRBV5-6	TRBJ2-1	few	NA	CASSLEANEQFF	TGTGCCAGCAGCTTGGAGGCTAATGAGCAGTTCTTC
TRBV11-2	TRBJ2-1	NA	NA	CASSWGPVSYNEQFF	TGTGCCAGCAGCTGGGGGCCCGTCTCCTACAATGAGCAGTTCTTC
TRBV18	TRBJ2-3	few	NA	CASSWDTNTQYF	TGTGCCAGCTCTTGGGACACAAATACGCAGTATTTT
TRBV6-2/TRBV6-3	TRBJ2-7	NA	NA	CANDWLPYEQYF	TGTGCCAACGACTGGCTACCTTACGAGCAGTACTTC
TRBV5-1	TRBJ2-3	NA	TRBD2	CASSSSGVGPDTQYF	TGCGCCAGCAGCTCCAGCGGGGTGGGGCCAGATACGCAGTATTTT
TRBV5-1	TRBJ1-2	few	TRBD1	CASTGTGQGYTF	TGCGCCAGTACCGGGACAGGCCAAGGCTACACCTTC
TRBV20-1	TRBJ1-5	NA	NA	CSARDIYSNQPQHF	TGCAGTGCTAGAGATATATATAGCAATCAGCCCCAGCATTTT
TRBV6-1	TRBJ2-1	NA	TRBD2	CATTDLKLAGYNEQFF	TGTGCCACTACAGATTTAAAACTAGCGGGTTACAATGAGCAGTTCTTC
TRBV11-2	TRBJ2-3	NA	TRBD1	CASSLRGQVVPDTQYF	TGTGCCAGCAGCTTACGCGGACAGGTGGTTCCAGATACGCAGTATTTT